These 29 T cell receptor beta chains share one sample of origin, sequenced in a study of cytomegalovirus exposure and HLA in healthy donors (TCRdb year 2017). The library was obtained by the immunoSEQ multiplex PCR assay. A mixture of 60 forward primers for TCR Vbeta segments and 13 reverse primers for TCR Jbeta segments was used in the multiplex PCR. In its TCRdb copy, this immuneACCESS table keeps in-frame sequences only and misses some clones. Where compared with another copy, unresolved V genes explain less than half of these, and the others have no known cause. This sample has 100,000 to 150,000 clones in its table, and about 83% of those were observed once. The leading ten clones occupy 3.6% of the sample. Material: PBMCs. These TCRs come from a middle-aged woman in good health and CMV-seropositive.

V gene TRBV5-4 combines with J gene TRBJ2-5; 7 nucleotides align to TRBD2. The J call may be incorrect, as the DNA end agrees better with TRBJ2-7. Germline CDR1 and CDR2: SGHNT and YYREEE (reference sequence). The CDR3 consists of 12 residues. The CDR3 sequence: CASSWPGGEQYF. Here the CDR3 DNA reads TGTGCCAGCAGCTGGCCGGGGGGCGAGCAGTACTTC.

This clone showed up just once. This chain links TRBV25-1 with TRBJ2-2, with TRBD2 identical over 9 bases. The V gene end was trimmed by 6 bases and the J gene end by 1 base; junction bases not matched to a gene: 9. The CDR3 loop spans 17 amino acids. CDR1 is MGHDK, CDR2 SYGVNS, per germline. The DNA for the CDR3 is TGTGCCAGCAGACCCCCGACTAGCGGAAAGAACACCGGGGAGCTGTTTTTT. This translates into CASRPPTSGKNTGELFF.

The chain has TRBV6-4 and TRBJ2-1; D is possibly TRBD2 (6 bases). V dropped 0 bases and J dropped 6 bases, with 9 bases sitting between them. Germline V gene lookup returns CDR1 MRHNA and CDR2 SNTAGT. This CDR3 has 14 residues. The CDR3 spells CASSDSMGGNEQFF. The CDR3 DNA is TGTGCCAGCAGTGACTCGATGGGGGGCAATGAGCAGTTCTTC.

The V and J genes are TRBV23-1 and TRBJ2-7, with 7 bases aligning to TRBD1. TRBV23-1 is an ORF for which the function is uncertain. This CDR3 comprises 15 residues. The ends lost 0 bases at V and 1 base at J; junction bases unmatched: 3. The CDR3: CASSQSKTGSYEQYF. The CDR3 nucleotides are TGCGCCAGCAGTCAATCGAAGACAGGGTCCTACGAGCAGTACTTC.

With respect to this clone: Compared with germline, one end of the junction differs, possibly owing to a read error. The chain employs TRBV7-9 and TRBJ1-5; D is unresolved. Germline lookup yields CDR1 SEHNR and CDR2 FQNEAQ (reference sequence). CDR3 length equals 12 residues. CDR3 protein: CSSSLGGQPQHF. The CDR3 region has the DNA TGTTCCAGCAGCTTAGGCGGTCAGCCCCAGCATTTT.

This chain links TRBV5-1 with TRBJ1-2; D may be TRBD1 (5 bases). Trimming pared 0 bases from V and 6 bases from J, leaving 24 bases between. Germline assignment: CDR1 SGHRS and CDR2 YFSETQ. This CDR3 spans 18 amino acids. The CDR3 DNA is TGCGCCAGCAGCTTGGGCTGGCAGGGAAGGGCTAAAAGTAATGGCTACACCTTC. It codes for CASSLGWQGRAKSNGYTF.

The chain couples TRBV5-1 to TRBJ2-7; the D gene is possibly TRBD1 (6 bases). CDR1 and CDR2 from the germline V gene are SGHRS and YFSETQ. This CDR3 has 12 amino acids. Trimming removed 4 bases at V and 3 bases at J, with 8 bases between. As DNA, the CDR3 is TGCGCCAGCAGCATGGACAGCTACGAGCAGTACTTC. Translation: CASSMDSYEQYF.

The chain employs TRBV15 and TRBJ2-7, with 12 bases aligning to TRBD2. The CDR3 loop spans 17 amino acids. V lost 11 bases to trimming and J lost 4 bases; unmatched junction nucleotides: 18. The germline V gene encodes CDR1 LNHNV and CDR2 YYDKDF (reference sequence). The CDR3 bases are TGTGCCGCCCTCCTAGCGGGAGGGCCAACACACGCGTACGAGCAGTACTTC. It translates to CAALLAGGPTHAYEQYF.

This clone came up a few times. This sequence joins TRBV5-5 and TRBJ1-2; weak D call: TRBD1 (6 bases). Deletions cut 2 bases from V and 8 bases from J, with 7 bases between. Germline V gene lookup returns CDR1 SGHKS and CDR2 YYEKEE (reference sequence). The length of the CDR3 is 11 residues. CDR3 region: CASSFGGGYTF. The DNA of the CDR3 is TGTGCCAGCAGCTTTGGGGGCGGCTACACCTTC.

The chain employs TRBV2 and TRBJ2-2; 8 bases match TRBD1. J lost 6 bases, V lost 7 bases, and 4 bases had no gene match. The CDR3 totals 13 residues. Germline V gives CDR1 SNHLY, CDR2 FYNNEI. CDR3 nucleotides: TGTGCCAGCAACCCACAGGGGGCCGGGGAGCTGTTTTTT. This gives the protein CASNPQGAGELFF.

The chain has TRBV5-8 and TRBJ1-6, with D possibly matching TRBD1 (5 bases). Germline CDR1 and CDR2: SGHTS and YDEGEE. The CDR3 is 14 residues long. The germline V and J ends were trimmed by 0 bases and 7 bases, with 8 bases remaining between them. The CDR3 DNA sequence: TGTGCCAGCAGCTTGGGACAGCTAAATTCACCCCTCCACTTT. This encodes CASSLGQLNSPLHF.

The V and J genes are TRBV7-6 and TRBJ2-1; 10 bases map to TRBD1. Germline lookup yields CDR1 SGHVS and CDR2 FNYEAQ. The CDR3 has 15 amino acids. J was trimmed by 7 bases and V by 4 bases; bases with no gene match: 7. The chain's CDR3 is CASSSTGQGINEQFF. The DNA for the CDR3 is TGTGCCAGCAGCTCCACGGGACAGGGGATAAATGAGCAGTTCTTC.

The chain employs TRBV19 and TRBJ1-2; 8 bases are a match to TRBD1. Germline V CDR1 and CDR2: LNHDA, SQIVND (reference sequence). CDR3 size: 13 residues. Trimming removed 8 bases from V and 8 bases from J; junction bases left unmatched: 10. CDR3 sequence (DNA): TGTGCCAGTCATTCCGGACAGGGAATAGGCTACACCTTC. It specifies CASHSGQGIGYTF.

The chain couples TRBV6-5 to TRBJ1-2, with unresolved D. This CDR3 is 12 amino acids long. Germline V gene lookup returns CDR1 MNHEY and CDR2 SVGAGI. With 2 bases removed from V and 4 bases from J, the gap between germline ends came to 5 bases. CDR3 nucleotides: TGTGCCAGCAGTTACGAGCCCTATGGCTACACCTTC. Translating it yields CASSYEPYGYTF.

This chain uses TRBV6-1 with TRBJ2-3, with D maybe TRBD1 (5 bases). V lost 2 bases and J 2 bases, leaving 14 bases between the germline ends. The CDR3 is 16 amino acids. Germline V gene lookup returns CDR1 MNHNS and CDR2 SASEGT. The CDR3 is CASSEPFRGSTDTQYF. CDR3 nucleotide sequence: TGTGCCAGCAGTGAACCGTTTAGGGGATCCACAGATACGCAGTATTTT.

This sequence joins TRBV14 and TRBJ2-7, with 9 bases identical to TRBD1. J was trimmed by 4 bases and V by 0 bases; bases with no gene match: 7. CDR1 and CDR2 (germline): SGHDN, FVKESK. The CDR3 runs 16 residues. The CDR3 DNA follows: TGTGCCAGCAGCCAAGATTCGGGACAGGGTGCGTACGAGCAGTACTTC. It specifies CASSQDSGQGAYEQYF.

The chain links TRBV5-1 to TRBJ2-2, with 12 bases that match TRBD2. The germline gives CDR1 SGHRS, CDR2 YFSETQ. The CDR3 is 16 residues long. V lost 3 bases to trimming and J lost 3 bases; unmatched junction nucleotides: 3. Here the CDR3 reads CASSSGLAGYTGELFF. DNA of the CDR3: TGCGCCAGCAGCTCAGGACTAGCGGGATACACCGGGGAGCTGTTTTTT.

The chain employs TRBV5-8 and TRBJ1-5; 9 bases are a match to TRBD1. In germline, CDR1 is SGHTS, CDR2 YDEGEE. Trimming took 4 bases from V and 7 from J; bases not matched to a gene: 6. The CDR3 sequence is 14 residues long. CDR3 nucleotides: TGTGCCAGCAGCCCTCCGGGACAGGGACAGCCCCAGCATTTT. Protein sequence: CASSPPGQGQPQHF. The variable domain in full, completed from reference TRBV5-8 and TRBJ1-5, reads EAGVTQSPTHLIKTRGQQATLRCSPISGHTSVYWYQQALGLGLQFLLWYDEGEERNRGNFPPRFSGRQFPNYSSELNVNALELEDSALYLCASSPPGQGQPQHFGDGTRLSIL.

The chain's CDR3 is CASSLAGSWTSSGNTIYF. As DNA, the CDR3 is TGTGCCAGCAGCTTAGCGGGGAGTTGGACCAGCTCTGGAAACACCATATATTTT. The rearrangement uses TRBV7-9 and TRBJ1-3; no clear D. V shed 0 bases and J shed 0 bases, with 15 bases lying between them. The CDR3 loop spans 18 amino acids. CDR1 and CDR2 (germline): SEHNR, FQNEAQ (reference sequence).

The CDR3 DNA reads as TGTGCCAGCAGCTTAGGAGTCTTGGGACAGGGGACCGGGGAGCTGTTTTTT. Translating it yields CASSLGVLGQGTGELFF. The J gene is TRBJ2-2, the V gene TRBV7-9; 10 bases align to TRBD1. V lost 1 base, J lost 5 bases, and 7 bases stayed unmatched. Germline assignment: CDR1 SEHNR and CDR2 FQNEAQ (reference sequence). This CDR3 has 17 residues.

The chain couples TRBV5-6 to TRBJ2-7, with D possibly matching TRBD1 (5 bases). V was clipped by 1 base and J by 5 bases, with 16 bases between them. Germline CDR1 SGHDT, CDR2 YYEEEE. The CDR3 contains 15 residues. CDR3 DNA sequence: TGTGCCAGCAGCTTGTGGTCGTCAGGGTTGGACGAGCAGTACTTC. Translating gives CASSLWSSGLDEQYF.

CDR3 sequence: CASSSLGGVQETQYF. Written as DNA, the CDR3 is TGTGCCAGCAGTTCGTTGGGGGGGGTCCAAGAGACCCAGTACTTC. This chain joins TRBV27 and TRBJ2-5, with 7 bases aligning to TRBD2. Trimming at V came to 4 bases and at J to 1 base, leaving 6 bases not matched to a gene. This CDR3 contains 15 residues. Germline V lookup: CDR1 MNHEY, CDR2 SMNVEV (reference sequence).

This rearrangement joins TRBV6-1 to TRBJ2-7; D might be TRBD2 (5 bases). V lost 5 bases, J lost 4 bases, and 18 bases lay in between. There are 15 residues in the CDR3. Germline V gene data show CDR1 as MNHNS and CDR2 as SASEGT. As DNA, the CDR3 is TGTGCCAGCAGTCCTGGGGAGACCTGGGTTTACGAGCAGTACTTC. Amino acid sequence: CASSPGETWVYEQYF.

The gene calls are TRBV7-9 and TRBJ1-4; 9 bases map to TRBD1. The V gene end was trimmed by 5 bases and the J gene end by 5 bases; junction bases not matched to a gene: 6. The CDR3 totals 15 residues. From germline, CDR1 is SEHNR and CDR2 FQNEAQ (reference sequence). The CDR3 bases are TGTGCCAGCAGCCCCTACAGGGGGCGGAATGAAAAACTGTTTTTT. It translates to CASSPYRGRNEKLFF.

A few counts support this clone. The chain uses TRBV29-1 and TRBJ2-1, with 7 bases identical to TRBD2. The J segment lost 5 bases and the V segment lost 5 bases, leaving 9 bases of the junction unmatched. Germline V gene lookup returns CDR1 SQVTM and CDR2 ANQGSEA. The CDR3 totals 14 residues. The CDR3 protein is CSVLVGLGNNEQFF. DNA for the CDR3: TGCAGCGTTCTCGTTGGACTAGGCAACAATGAGCAGTTCTTC.

The chain joins TRBV4-1 to TRBJ2-1, with 7 nucleotides matching TRBD2. In germline, CDR1 is MGHRA, CDR2 YSYEKL. The CDR3 covers 13 residues. Trimming took 0 bases from V and 15 from J; bases not matched to a gene: 8. The chain's CDR3 is CASSQEQRGLGFF. Written as DNA, the CDR3 is TGCGCCAGCAGCCAAGAACAGCGGGGCCTTGGGTTCTTC.

V and J are TRBV9 and TRBJ2-7, with 12 bases fitting TRBD1. Per germline, CDR1 SGDLS and CDR2 YYNGEE. The CDR3 has 17 residues. The V and J ends lost 7 bases and 5 bases, in that order; junction bases with no gene match: 16. The CDR3 reads CASDAGTGGPIGHEQYF. The DNA of the CDR3 is TGTGCCAGCGATGCCGGGACAGGGGGCCCCATTGGCCACGAGCAGTACTTC.

The V and J genes are TRBV28 and TRBJ2-5; maybe TRBD1 (5 bases). Germline CDR1 and CDR2: MDHEN and SYDVKM. The CDR3 is made up of 14 amino acids. Trimming pared 2 bases from V and 5 bases from J, leaving 12 bases between. CDR3 DNA: TGTGCCAGCAGTTTAGTTGGGGCGTTCGAGACCCAGTACTTC. Translated, it gives CASSLVGAFETQYF. The complete variable domain, with remaining parts taken from reference TRBV28 and TRBJ2-5, reads DVKVTQSSRYLVKRTGEKVFLECVQDMDHENMFWYRQDPGLGLRLIYFSYDVKMKEKGDIPEGYSVSREKKERFSLILESASTNQTSMYLCASSLVGAFETQYFGPGTRLLVL.

Details on this clone: At one of its ends the junction is not consistent with the germline gene, which may arise from a read error. The chain is built from TRBV5-4 and TRBJ2-7; 14 positions agree with TRBD2. Germline-derived CDR1 and CDR2 are SGHNT and YYREEE (reference sequence). This CDR3 comprises 17 residues. The CDR3 sequence: CASSPGTSGRVSNEQYF. CDR3 nucleotides: TGTGCCAGCAGCCCCGGGACTAGCGGGAGAGTCTCCAACGAGCAGTACTTC.